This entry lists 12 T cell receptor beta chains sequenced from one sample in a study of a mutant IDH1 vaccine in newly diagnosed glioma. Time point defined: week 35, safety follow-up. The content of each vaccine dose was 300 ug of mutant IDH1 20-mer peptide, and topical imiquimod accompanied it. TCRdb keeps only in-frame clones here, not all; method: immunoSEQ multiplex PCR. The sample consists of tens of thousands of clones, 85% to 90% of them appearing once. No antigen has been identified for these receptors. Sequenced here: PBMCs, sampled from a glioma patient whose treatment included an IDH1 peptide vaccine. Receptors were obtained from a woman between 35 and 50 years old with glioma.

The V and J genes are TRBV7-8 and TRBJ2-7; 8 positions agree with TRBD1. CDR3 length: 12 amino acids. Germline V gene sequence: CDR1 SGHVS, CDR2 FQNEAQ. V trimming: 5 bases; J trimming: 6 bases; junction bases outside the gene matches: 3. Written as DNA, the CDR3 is TGTGCCAGCAGCCAACAGGGGGGCGAGCAGTACTTC. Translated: CASSQQGGEQYF.

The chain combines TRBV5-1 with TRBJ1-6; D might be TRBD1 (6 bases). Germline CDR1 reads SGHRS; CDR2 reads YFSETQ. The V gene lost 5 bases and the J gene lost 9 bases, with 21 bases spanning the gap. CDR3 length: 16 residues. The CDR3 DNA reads TGCGCCAGCAGGCAGGAACAGGGTTTAGACTCTTCACCCCTCCACTTT. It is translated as CASRQEQGLDSSPLHF. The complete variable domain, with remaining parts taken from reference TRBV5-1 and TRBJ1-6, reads KAGVTQTPRYLIKTRGQQVTLSCSPISGHRSVSWYQQTPGQGLQFLFEYFSETQRNKGNFPGRFSGRQFSNSRSEMNVSTLELGDSALYLCASRQEQGLDSSPLHFGNGTRLTVT.

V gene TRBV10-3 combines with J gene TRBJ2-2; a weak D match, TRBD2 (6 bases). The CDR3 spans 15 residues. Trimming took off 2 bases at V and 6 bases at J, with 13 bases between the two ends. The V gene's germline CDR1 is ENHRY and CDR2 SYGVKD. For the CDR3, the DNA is TGTGCCATCAGTGAGCCTGAAGCGGGCTCCGGGGAGCTGTTTTTT. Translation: CAISEPEAGSGELFF.

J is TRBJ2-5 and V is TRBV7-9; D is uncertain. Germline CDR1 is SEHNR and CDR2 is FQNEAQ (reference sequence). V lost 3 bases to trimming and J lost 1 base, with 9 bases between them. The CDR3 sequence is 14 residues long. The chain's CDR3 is CASSFSWPQETQYF. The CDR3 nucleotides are TGTGCCAGCAGCTTCTCCTGGCCCCAAGAGACCCAGTACTTC.

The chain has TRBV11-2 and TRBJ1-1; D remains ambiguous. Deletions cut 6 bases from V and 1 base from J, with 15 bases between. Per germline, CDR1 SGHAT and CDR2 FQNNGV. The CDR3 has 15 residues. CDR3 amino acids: CASSFATGENTEAFF. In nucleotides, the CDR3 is TGTGCCAGCAGTTTCGCGACCGGAGAGAACACTGAAGCTTTCTTT.

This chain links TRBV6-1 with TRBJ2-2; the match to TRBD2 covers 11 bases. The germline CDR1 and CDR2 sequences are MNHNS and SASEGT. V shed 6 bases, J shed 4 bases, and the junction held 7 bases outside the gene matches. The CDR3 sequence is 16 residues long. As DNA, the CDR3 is TGTGCCAGCAGGGAACTAGCGGGAGCGGCCACCGGGGAGCTGTTTTTT. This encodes CASRELAGAATGELFF.

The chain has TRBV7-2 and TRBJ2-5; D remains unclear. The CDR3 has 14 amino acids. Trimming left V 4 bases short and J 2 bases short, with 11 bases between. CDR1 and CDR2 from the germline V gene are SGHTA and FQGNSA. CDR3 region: CASSYIGIQETQYF. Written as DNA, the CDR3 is TGTGCCAGCAGCTACATAGGAATACAAGAGACCCAGTACTTC.

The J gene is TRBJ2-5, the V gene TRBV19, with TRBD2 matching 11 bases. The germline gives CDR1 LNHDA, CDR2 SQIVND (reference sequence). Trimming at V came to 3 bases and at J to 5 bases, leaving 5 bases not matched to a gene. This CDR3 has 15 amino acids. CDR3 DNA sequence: TGTGCCAGTAGTATCCTAGCGGGGGGTCAGGAGACCCAGTACTTC. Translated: CASSILAGGQETQYF.

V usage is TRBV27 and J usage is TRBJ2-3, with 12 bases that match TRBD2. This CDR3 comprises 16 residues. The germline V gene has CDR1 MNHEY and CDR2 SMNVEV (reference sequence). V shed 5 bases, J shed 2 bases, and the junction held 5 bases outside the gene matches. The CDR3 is CASSPWTSGATDTQYF. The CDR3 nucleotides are TGTGCCAGCAGTCCCTGGACTAGCGGGGCCACAGATACGCAGTATTTT.

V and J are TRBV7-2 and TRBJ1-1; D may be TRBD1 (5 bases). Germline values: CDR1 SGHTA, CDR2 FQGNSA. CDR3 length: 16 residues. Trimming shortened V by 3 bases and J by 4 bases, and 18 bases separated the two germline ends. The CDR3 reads CASSFRQTVMSTEAFF. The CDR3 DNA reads TGTGCCAGCAGCTTCCGACAGACAGTCATGAGCACTGAAGCTTTCTTT.

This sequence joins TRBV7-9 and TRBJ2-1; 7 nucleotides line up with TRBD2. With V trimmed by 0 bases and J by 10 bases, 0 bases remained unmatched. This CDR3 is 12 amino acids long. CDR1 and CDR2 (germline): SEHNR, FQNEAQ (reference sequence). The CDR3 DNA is TGTGCCAGCAGCTTAGCGCGGGGGGAGCAGTTCTTC. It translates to CASSLARGEQFF.

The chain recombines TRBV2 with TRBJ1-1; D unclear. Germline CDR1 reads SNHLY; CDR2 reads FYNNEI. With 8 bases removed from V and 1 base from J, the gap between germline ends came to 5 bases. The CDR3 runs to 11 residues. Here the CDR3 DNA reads TGTGCCAGCTTGGAGAACACTGAAGCTTTCTTT. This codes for CASLENTEAFF.